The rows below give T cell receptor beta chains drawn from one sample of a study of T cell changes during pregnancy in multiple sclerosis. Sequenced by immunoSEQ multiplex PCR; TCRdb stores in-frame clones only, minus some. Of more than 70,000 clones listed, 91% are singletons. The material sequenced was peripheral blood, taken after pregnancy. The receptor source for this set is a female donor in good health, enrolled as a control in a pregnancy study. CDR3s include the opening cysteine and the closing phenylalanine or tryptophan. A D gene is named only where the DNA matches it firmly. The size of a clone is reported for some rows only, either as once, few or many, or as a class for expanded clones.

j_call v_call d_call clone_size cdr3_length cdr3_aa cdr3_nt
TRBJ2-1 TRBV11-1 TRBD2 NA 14 CASSLGLAGYEQFF TGTGCCAGCAGCCTAGGACTAGCAGGCTATGAGCAGTTCTTC
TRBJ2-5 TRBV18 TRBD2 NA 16 CASSPRTSGYQETQYF TGTGCCAGCTCACCACGGACTAGCGGCTACCAAGAGACCCAGTACTTC
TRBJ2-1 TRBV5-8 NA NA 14 CASSLMALGDEQFF TGTGCCAGCAGCTTGATGGCTCTAGGGGATGAGCAGTTCTTC
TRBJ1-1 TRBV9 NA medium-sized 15 CASSPRDTLNTEAFF TGTGCCAGCAGCCCCCGGGACACTCTGAACACTGAAGCTTTCTTT
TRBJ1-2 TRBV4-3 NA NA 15 CASSQDPEGTYGYTF TGCGCCAGCAGCCAAGATCCGGAGGGAACCTATGGCTACACCTTC
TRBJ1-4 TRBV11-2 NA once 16 CASRHGRGRGNEKLFF TGTGCCAGCAGACACGGCAGGGGCAGGGGTAATGAAAAACTGTTTTTT
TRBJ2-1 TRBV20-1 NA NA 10 CSASAREQFF TGCAGTGCTAGTGCCCGGGAGCAGTTCTTC
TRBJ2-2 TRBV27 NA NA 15 CASGRDSLGTGELFF TGTGCCAGCGGCCGGGACTCTCTCGGCACCGGGGAGCTGTTTTTT
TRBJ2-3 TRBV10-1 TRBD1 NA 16 CASSIVPGQGTDTQYF TGCGCCAGCAGCATTGTACCGGGACAGGGCACAGATACGCAGTATTTT
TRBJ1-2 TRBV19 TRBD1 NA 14 CASSSPGTGDAYTF TGTGCCAGTAGTTCGCCGGGGACAGGGGATGCCTACACCTTC
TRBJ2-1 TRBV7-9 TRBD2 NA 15 CASSGLAGDYNEQFF TGTGCCAGCAGCGGACTAGCGGGGGACTACAATGAGCAGTTCTTC
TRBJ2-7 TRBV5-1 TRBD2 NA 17 CASSPSTLAGASYEQYF TGCGCCAGCAGCCCTTCAACTCTAGCGGGGGCTTCTTACGAGCAGTACTTC
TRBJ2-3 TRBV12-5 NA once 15 CASAAQGTHTDTQYF TGTGCTAGTGCGGCCCAAGGGACTCACACAGATACGCAGTATTTT
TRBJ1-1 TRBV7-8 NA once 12 CASSYTGTEAFF TGTGCCAGCAGCTATACCGGGACTGAAGCTTTCTTT
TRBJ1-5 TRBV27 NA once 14 CASHPHDGNQPQHF TGTGCCAGCCACCCTCACGACGGGAATCAGCCCCAGCATTTT
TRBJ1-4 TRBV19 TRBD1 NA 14 CASLKQGGGEKLFF TGTGCCAGCCTGAAACAGGGGGGCGGTGAAAAACTGTTTTTT
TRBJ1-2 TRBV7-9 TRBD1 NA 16 CASSLGGVQGASGYTF TGTGCCAGCAGCTTAGGGGGGGTACAGGGGGCGTCTGGCTACACCTTC
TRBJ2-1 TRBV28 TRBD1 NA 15 CASSLGGPPGNEQFF TGTGCCAGCTCCTTAGGGGGCCCCCCTGGGAATGAGCAGTTCTTC
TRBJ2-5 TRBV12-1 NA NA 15 CASSLVRGSQETQYF TGTGCCAGCAGCCTTGTACGCGGGAGCCAAGAGACCCAGTACTTC
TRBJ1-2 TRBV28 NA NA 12 CAISGHFYGYTF TGTGCCATCTCGGGACACTTCTATGGCTACACCTTC
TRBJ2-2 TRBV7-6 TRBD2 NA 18 CASSLISGGDLNTGELFF TGTGCCAGCAGCTTAATCAGCGGGGGGGACCTGAACACCGGGGAGCTGTTTTTT